A selection of T cell receptor beta chains follows, all from one sample in a study of human thymus T cells. Assay used: immunoSEQ multiplex PCR; TCRdb lists only in-frame clones, some missing. The sample holds 120,000 or so clones; just under 95% are singletons and the top ten take roughly 0.024%. Specimen: thymus tissue. The receptors were sampled from a boy in the first two years of life with a congenital heart defect but otherwise immunologically healthy. The CDR3 runs from the conserved cysteine through the conserved F or W. Each record gives: V gene, CDR3 protein.

>TRBV25-1
CASSEPGKDTEAFF
>TRBV19
CASSIDCQNTEAFF
>TRBV23-1
CASTTGQGSPCTEAFF
>TRBV6-5
CASRDTHYGYTF
>TRBV5-1
CASSRRRDEQFF
>TRBV7-9
CASSLETEGTEAFF
>TRBV7-2
CASSLGGAQVYTF
>TRBV28
CASSLPIGELFF
>TRBV4-3
CASSQDFGTGSYEQYF
>TRBV19
CATDPGNEQFF
>TRBV11-2
CASRSSGGELFF
>TRBV4-3
CASSSRLAKNIQYF
>TRBV14
CASSQGVYEQYF
>TRBV18
CASSPRDSSSYNEQFF
>TRBV5-6
CASSLKGGYVYEQYF
>TRBV5-4
CASSLGSDRSGTETQYF
>TRBV6-5
CASRGPYTGELFF
>TRBV27
CASSLSGTGTYEQYF
>TRBV4-2
CASSQEDTHNSPLHF
>TRBV4-3
CASSLTTHSGYEQYF
>TRBV19
CASNVVLPRTYSF
>TRBV7-2
CASSPFDRGREEYGYTF
>TRBV10-3
CAINQGRPGEPQHF
>TRBV6-5
CASAGQGKPTQYF
>TRBV27
CASSFYGQGFYEQYF
>TRBV7-6
CASSQTSNQPQHF
>TRBV2
CASRALGPLYEQYF
>TRBV4-2
CASSQARQGATEAFF
>TRBV5-1
CASSPLGAPGELFF
>TRBV5-6
CASSSRTSGGDSADTQYF
>TRBV28
CASRLRGYHNEQFF
>TRBV18
CASSPSYRGESPLHF
>TRBV30
CAWSAQPKEGIPGMNTEAFF
>TRBV27
CASSYRQGGNQPQHF